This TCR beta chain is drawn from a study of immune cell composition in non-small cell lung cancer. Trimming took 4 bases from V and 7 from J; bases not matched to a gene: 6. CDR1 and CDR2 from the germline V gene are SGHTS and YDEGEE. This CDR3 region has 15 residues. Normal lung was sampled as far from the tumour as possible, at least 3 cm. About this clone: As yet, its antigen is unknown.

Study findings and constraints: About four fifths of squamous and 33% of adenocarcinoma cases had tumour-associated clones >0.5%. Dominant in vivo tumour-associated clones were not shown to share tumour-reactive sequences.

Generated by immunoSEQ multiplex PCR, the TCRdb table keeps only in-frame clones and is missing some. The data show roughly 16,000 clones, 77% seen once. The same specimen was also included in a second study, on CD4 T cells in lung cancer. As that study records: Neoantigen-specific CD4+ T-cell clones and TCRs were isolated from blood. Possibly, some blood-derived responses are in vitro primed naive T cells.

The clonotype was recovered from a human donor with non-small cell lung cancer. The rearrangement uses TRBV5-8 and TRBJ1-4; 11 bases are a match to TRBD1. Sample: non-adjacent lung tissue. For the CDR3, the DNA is TGTGCCAGCAGCGTCTCCGGGACAGGGGGTGAAAAACTGTTTTTT. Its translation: CASSVSGTGGEKLFF.